This record covers a single T cell receptor beta chain. This entry is derived from a study of blood T cells in healthy people across ages. For the second PCR, which ran for about 6 to 12 cycles, a sample-barcoded 5' primer and a J-beta primer mix were used. TCRdb ran MiXCR on the 5' RACE reads and lists one entry per CDR3 protein. The table lists roughly 2 million distinct CDR3 sequences, about 50% of them singletons. The CDR3 length is 13 residues. Per germline, CDR1 LGHNA and CDR2 YSLEER. With 4 bases removed from V and 5 bases from J, the gap between germline ends came to 11 bases. V usage is TRBV4-3 and J usage is TRBJ1-1; D is unresolved. This TCR was sampled from a woman in her 40s in good health. The sequencing sample was made of blood. Here the CDR3 reads CASSRTKDTEAFF. The CDR3 region has the DNA TGCGCCAGCAGCCGGACTAAGGATACTGAAGCTTTCTTT.